One T cell receptor (beta chain) is described in this entry. These data are taken from a study of blood T cell repertoires in COVID-19. With 1 base clipped from V and 4 bases from J, the junction kept 7 bases outside the gene matches. The CDR3 is made up of 16 amino acids. CDR1 MGHDK and CDR2 SYGVNS come from the germline V gene. Produced via immunoSEQ multiplex PCR; TCRdb's table is partial and in-frame only. The repertoire has hundreds of thousands of clones, 80% of them found once; the top ten carry 7.4%. The study recruited people aged 18 to 89 years across approximately 23 US areas. This clonotype was obtained from a woman between 40 and 50 years old with acute COVID-19. The gene calls are TRBV25-1 and TRBJ1-2, with 9 bases aligning to TRBD1. The sample comprised PBMCs or T cells enriched from blood (not recorded which). CDR3 residues: CASSESKVGQGYGYTF. CDR3 DNA: TGTGCCAGCAGTGAATCGAAGGTGGGACAGGGCTATGGCTACACCTTC.